This T cell receptor beta chain was sequenced during a study of CD8+CD57+ T cells in acquired aplastic anemia. Study as a whole: Quantities of DNA derived from sorted CD4+ and CD8+ cells averaged around 3 ug. Study findings and constraints: Patient and control CD8+ Simpson's diversity was not significantly different. Some 30 shared CD8+ CDR3s appeared highly expressed within patients' immunodominant clones.

In its sample, this clonotype was seen once. The target antigen is unknown. Mismatch with germline at one junction end may stem from a read error. In patients chosen for sequencing, flow cytometry had shown CD8+CD57+ cell expansion. CDR1 and CDR2 from the germline V gene are SGDLS and YYNGEE. The CDR3 consists of 13 residues. It was genomic DNA that served as the template for profiling TCR beta VDJ and CDR3. Via MiXCR, TCRdb re-called the reads, giving one row per CDR3 protein. This table has about 180,000 distinct CDR3 sequences, roughly 65% appearing once. The sequence was collected from a human donor with aplastic anemia. V gene TRBV9 combines with J gene TRBJ1-1, with D tentatively TRBD1 (6 bases). Sequenced input: sorted CD4+, CD8+, or CD8+CD57+ T cells (not recorded which) from PBMCs. CDR3 DNA: TGTGCCGGCAGCCACACGGGGGCCACTGAAGCTTTCTTT. Translation: CAGSHTGATEAFF.